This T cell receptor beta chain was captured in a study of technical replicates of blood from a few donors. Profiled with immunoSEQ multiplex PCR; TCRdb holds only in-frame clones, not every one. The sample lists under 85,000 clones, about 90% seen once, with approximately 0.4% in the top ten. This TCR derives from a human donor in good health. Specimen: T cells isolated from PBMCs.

CDR3 coding DNA: TGTGCCAGCAGCTTATCCGGCGGGTTTAGCACAGATACGCAGTATTTT. Amino acids: CASSLSGGFSTDTQYF. The rearrangement joins TRBV11-2 to TRBJ2-3; D is possibly TRBD2 (5 bases). This CDR3 comprises 16 residues. V shed 2 bases and J shed 0 bases, with 12 bases lying between them. Per germline, CDR1 SGHAT and CDR2 FQNNGV.